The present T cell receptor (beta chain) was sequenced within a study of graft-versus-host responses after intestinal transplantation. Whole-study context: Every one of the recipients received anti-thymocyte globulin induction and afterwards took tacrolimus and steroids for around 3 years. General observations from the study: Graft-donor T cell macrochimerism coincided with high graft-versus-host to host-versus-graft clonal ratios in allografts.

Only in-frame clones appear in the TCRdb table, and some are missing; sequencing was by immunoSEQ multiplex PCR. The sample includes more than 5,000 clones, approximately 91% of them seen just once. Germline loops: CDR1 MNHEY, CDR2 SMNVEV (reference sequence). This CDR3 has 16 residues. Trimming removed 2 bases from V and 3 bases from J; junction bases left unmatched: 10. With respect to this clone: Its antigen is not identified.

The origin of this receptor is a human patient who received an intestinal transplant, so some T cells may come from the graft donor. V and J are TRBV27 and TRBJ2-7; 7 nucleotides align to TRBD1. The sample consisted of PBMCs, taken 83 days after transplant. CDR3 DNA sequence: TGTGCCAGCAGTTTAAGTGGGCAGGGGGAATTCTACGAGCAGTACTTC. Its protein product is CASSLSGQGEFYEQYF.